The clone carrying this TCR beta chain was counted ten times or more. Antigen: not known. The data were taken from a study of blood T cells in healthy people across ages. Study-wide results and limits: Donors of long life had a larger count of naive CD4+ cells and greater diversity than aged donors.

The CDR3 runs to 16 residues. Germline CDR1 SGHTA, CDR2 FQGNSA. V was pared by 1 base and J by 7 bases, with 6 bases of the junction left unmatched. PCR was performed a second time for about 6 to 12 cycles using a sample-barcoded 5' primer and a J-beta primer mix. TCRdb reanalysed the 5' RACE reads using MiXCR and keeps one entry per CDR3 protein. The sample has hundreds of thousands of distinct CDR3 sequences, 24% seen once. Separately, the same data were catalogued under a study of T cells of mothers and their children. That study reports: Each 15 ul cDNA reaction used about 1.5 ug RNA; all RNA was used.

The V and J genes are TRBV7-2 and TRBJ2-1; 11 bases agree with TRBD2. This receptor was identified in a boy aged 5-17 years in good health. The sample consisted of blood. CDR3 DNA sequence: TGTGCCAGCAGCTTAGGGGCACTAGCGGGAGCGAATGAGCAGTTCTTC. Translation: CASSLGALAGANEQFF.